This T cell receptor beta chain was sequenced in a study of regulatory T cells in long-lasting Graves disease. Study results and caveats: Persistent disease was associated with favored TRBV28 usage and with favored use of TRBJ1-2 and TRBJ2-5. Persistent patients had a count of shared public clonotypes (around 2,700) that exceeded that of new patients (around 970).

Germline loops: CDR1 SNHLY, CDR2 FYNNEI. This CDR3 comprises 15 residues. Between the trimmed V and J ends, which lost 2 bases and 2 bases, there was a span of 9 bases. This clonotype was counted at least ten times. Antigen: not known. HTBI primers from iRepertoire and Arm-PCR of CDR3 regions yielded the TCR beta libraries. TCRdb re-called the multiplex PCR reads through MiXCR, storing one row per CDR3 protein. Of about 400,000 distinct CDR3 sequences in the sample, about 16% are singletons; the top ten hold around a fifth. The time point denotes: newly diagnosed GD, antithyroid drugs for less than 3 months. The TCR library was made from RNA extracted from PBMCs.

This TCR came from a female donor with Graves disease. The chain joins TRBV2 to TRBJ1-4; D is ambiguous. The source was peripheral blood mononuclear cells (PBMCs), collected at new diagnosis, from a patient treated with antithyroid drugs. This CDR3 reads CASSERGPTNEKLFF. CDR3 in DNA: TGTGCCAGCAGTGAAAGAGGGCCTACTAATGAAAAACTGTTTTTT.